Below are 5 T cell receptor beta chains sequenced from a single sample in a study of T-cell reconstitution after alpha-beta-depleted transplantation in children. Unique molecular identifiers were incorporated during preparation of the TCRbeta library. TCRdb reprocessed the PCR reads with MiXCR, giving one entry per CDR3 protein. The table shows some 830,000 distinct CDR3 sequences, with about 16% occurring only once. The specimen was PBMCs, mostly from graft donor cells, collected 360 days after TCRalphabeta/CD19-depleted stem cell transplant. The receptor set was obtained from a male patient younger than 18 who had a stem cell transplant for acute lymphoblastic leukemia, so the T cells may come from the graft donor.

This sequence joins TRBV5-1 and TRBJ2-1; possibly TRBD2 for D (5 bases). CDR1 SGHRS and CDR2 YFSETQ come from the germline V gene. Deletions cut 0 bases from V and 4 bases from J, with 11 bases between. The CDR3 is made up of 15 amino acids. CDR3 region: CASSLADSTYNEQFF. CDR3 bases: TGCGCCAGCAGCTTGGCGGACTCCACATACAATGAGCAGTTCTTC.

This clonotype was seen repeatedly, ten times or more. V is TRBV12-3 or TRBV12-4 and J is TRBJ2-2; D is ambiguous. The CDR3 is 13 residues long. Trimming cost V 3 bases and J 2 bases, with 4 bases left between them. The CDR3 DNA reads TGTGCCAGCAGTTTCGACAACACCGGGGAGCTGTTTTTT. It encodes CASSFDNTGELFF.

This clonotype was seen ten or more times. This rearrangement joins TRBV20-1 to TRBJ2-3; D possibly corresponds to TRBD2 (6 bases). Trimming stripped 3 bases from V and 2 bases from J, with 12 bases between. CDR1 and CDR2 from the germline V gene are DFQATT and SNEGSKA (reference sequence). CDR3 length: 14 residues. The CDR3 is CSASDAGTTDTQYF. The CDR3, as DNA: TGCAGTGCTAGCGATGCGGGGACCACAGATACGCAGTATTTT.

This clonotype was seen repeatedly, ten times or more. This chain connects TRBV12-3 or TRBV12-4 to TRBJ1-1; 7 nucleotides align to TRBD1. This CDR3 spans 13 amino acids. Losses at the gene ends were 9 bases for V and 7 bases for J; bases not matched to a gene: 11. CDR3 DNA: TGTGCCAGTTACGACAGGGCCTCCTTTGAAGCTTTCTTT. Its protein is CASYDRASFEAFF.

J is TRBJ2-7 and V is TRBV12-3 or TRBV12-4; tentatively, D is TRBD1 or TRBD2 (5 bases each). Trimming stripped 0 bases from V and 2 bases from J, with 11 bases between. This CDR3 region has 15 residues. For the CDR3, the DNA is TGTGCCAGCAGTTTAGCCGGGACGATGACCTACGAGCAGTACTTC. Its protein product is CASSLAGTMTYEQYF.